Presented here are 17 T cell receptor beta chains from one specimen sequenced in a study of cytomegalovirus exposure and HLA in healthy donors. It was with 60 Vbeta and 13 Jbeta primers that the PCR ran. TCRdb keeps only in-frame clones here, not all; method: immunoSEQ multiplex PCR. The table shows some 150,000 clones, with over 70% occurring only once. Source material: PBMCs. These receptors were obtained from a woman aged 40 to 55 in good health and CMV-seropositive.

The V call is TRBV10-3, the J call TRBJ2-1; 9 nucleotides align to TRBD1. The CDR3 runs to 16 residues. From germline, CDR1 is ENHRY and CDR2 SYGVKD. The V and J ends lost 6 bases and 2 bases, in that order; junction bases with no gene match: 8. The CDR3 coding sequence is TGTGCCATCAGCCAAACGGGACAGGGCACCTACAATGAGCAGTTCTTC. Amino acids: CAISQTGQGTYNEQFF.

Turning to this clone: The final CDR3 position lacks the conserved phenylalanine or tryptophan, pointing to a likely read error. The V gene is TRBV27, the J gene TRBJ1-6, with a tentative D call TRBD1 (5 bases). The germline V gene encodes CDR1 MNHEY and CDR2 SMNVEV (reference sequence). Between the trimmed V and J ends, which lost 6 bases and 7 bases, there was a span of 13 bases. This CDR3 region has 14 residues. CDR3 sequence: CASRSAGHNSPLHL. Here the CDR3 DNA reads TGTGCCAGCAGATCCGCAGGGCACAATTCACCCCTCCACCTT.

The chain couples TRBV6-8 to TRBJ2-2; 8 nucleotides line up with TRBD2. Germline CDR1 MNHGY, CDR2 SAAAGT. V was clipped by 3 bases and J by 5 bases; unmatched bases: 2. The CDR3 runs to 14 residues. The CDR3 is CASSYAGGTGELFF. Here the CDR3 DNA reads TGTGCCAGCAGTTATGCGGGGGGTACCGGGGAGCTGTTTTTT.

The CDR3 region has the DNA TGTGCCAGCAGCAAACCCCGGACTAGCGGGGGGAGATACAATGAGCAGTTCTTC. Encoded protein: CASSKPRTSGGRYNEQFF. This chain links TRBV7-3 with TRBJ2-1, with TRBD2 matching 14 bases. Germline CDR1 is SGHTA and CDR2 is FQGTGA. This CDR3 has 18 residues. Trimming took 5 bases from V and 4 from J; bases not matched to a gene: 10.

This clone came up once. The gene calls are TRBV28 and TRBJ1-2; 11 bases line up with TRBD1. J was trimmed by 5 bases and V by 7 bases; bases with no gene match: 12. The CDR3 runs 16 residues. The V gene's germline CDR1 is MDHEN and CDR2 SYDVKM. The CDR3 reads CASTSFLGQGAYGYTF. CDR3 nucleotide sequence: TGTGCCAGCACCTCTTTTCTTGGACAGGGGGCTTATGGCTACACCTTC.

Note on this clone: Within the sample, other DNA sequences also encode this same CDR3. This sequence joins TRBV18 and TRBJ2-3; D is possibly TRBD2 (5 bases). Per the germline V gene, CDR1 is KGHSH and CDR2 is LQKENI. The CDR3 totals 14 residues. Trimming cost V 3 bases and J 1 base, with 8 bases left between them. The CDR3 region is CASSPPGGTDTQYF. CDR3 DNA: TGTGCCAGCTCACCCCCCGGGGGCACAGATACGCAGTATTTT.

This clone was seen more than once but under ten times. CDR3 sequence: CASSEGVDRGYTF. In nucleotides, the CDR3 is TGTGCCAGCAGCGAGGGGGTCGACCGGGGCTACACCTTC. This chain connects TRBV2 to TRBJ1-2, with D perhaps matching TRBD1 (6 bases). V lost 6 bases and J 8 bases, leaving 16 bases between the germline ends. The CDR3 covers 13 residues. Germline V lookup: CDR1 SNHLY, CDR2 FYNNEI.

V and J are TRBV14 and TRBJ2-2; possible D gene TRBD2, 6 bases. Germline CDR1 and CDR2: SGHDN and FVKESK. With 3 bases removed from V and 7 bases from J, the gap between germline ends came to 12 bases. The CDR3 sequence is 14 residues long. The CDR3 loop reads CASSHTWRGGELFF. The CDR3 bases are TGTGCCAGCAGCCACACGTGGAGGGGCGGGGAGCTGTTTTTT.

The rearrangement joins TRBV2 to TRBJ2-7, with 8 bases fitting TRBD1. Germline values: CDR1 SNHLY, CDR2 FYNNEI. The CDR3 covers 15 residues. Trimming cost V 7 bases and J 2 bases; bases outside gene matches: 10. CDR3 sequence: CASKQGEFKPYEQYF. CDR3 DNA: TGTGCCAGCAAACAGGGGGAGTTCAAACCCTACGAGCAGTACTTC. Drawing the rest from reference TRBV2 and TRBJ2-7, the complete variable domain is EPEVTQTPSHQVTQMGQEVILRCVPISNHLYFYWYRQILGQKVEFLVSFYNNEISEKSEIFDDQFSVERPDGSNFTLKIRSTKLEDSAMYFCASKQGEFKPYEQYFGPGTRLTVT.

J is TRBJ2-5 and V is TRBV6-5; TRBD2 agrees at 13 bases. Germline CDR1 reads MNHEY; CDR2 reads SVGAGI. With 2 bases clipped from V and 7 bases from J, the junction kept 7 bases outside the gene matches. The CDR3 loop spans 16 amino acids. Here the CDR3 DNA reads TGTGCCAGCAGTTACGGGACTAGCGGGATCCTGGGGACCCAGTACTTC. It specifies CASSYGTSGILGTQYF.

The CDR3 bases are TGTGCCAGCAGTTCAACCGGGACAGGGACTAATGAAAAACTGTTTTTT. Translation: CASSSTGTGTNEKLFF. The rearrangement links TRBV2 to TRBJ1-4, with 9 bases identical to TRBD1. The length of the CDR3 is 16 residues. Germline values: CDR1 SNHLY, CDR2 FYNNEI. Trimming cost V 5 bases and J 2 bases; bases outside gene matches: 6.

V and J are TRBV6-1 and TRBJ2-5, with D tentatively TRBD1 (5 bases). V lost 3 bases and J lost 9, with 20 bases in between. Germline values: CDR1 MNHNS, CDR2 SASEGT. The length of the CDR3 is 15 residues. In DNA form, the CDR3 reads TGTGCCAGCAGTGATGGTCCAGGGAAGGAGAGACCCCAGTACTTC. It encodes CASSDGPGKERPQYF.

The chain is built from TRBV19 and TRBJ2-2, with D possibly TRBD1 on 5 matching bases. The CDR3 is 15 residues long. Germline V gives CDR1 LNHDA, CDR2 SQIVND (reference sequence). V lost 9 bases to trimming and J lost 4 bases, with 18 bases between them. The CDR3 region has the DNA TGTGCCAGCAAAGGGGCAGGGTCGGGCACCGGGGAGCTGTTTTTT. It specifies CASKGAGSGTGELFF. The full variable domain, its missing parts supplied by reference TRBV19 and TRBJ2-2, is DGGITQSPKYLFRKEGQNVTLSCEQNLNHDAMYWYRQDPGQGLRLIYYSQIVNDFQKGDIAEGYSVSREKKESFPLTVTSAQKNPTAFYLCASKGAGSGTGELFFGEGSRLTVL.

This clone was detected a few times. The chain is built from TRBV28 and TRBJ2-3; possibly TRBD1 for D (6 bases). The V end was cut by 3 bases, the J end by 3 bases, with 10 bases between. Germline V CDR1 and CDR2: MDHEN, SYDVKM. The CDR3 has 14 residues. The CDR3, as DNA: TGTGCCAGCAGTTTCCTTCAGGGGACAGATACGCAGTATTTT. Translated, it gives CASSFLQGTDTQYF. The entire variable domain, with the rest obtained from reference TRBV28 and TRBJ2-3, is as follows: DVKVTQSSRYLVKRTGEKVFLECVQDMDHENMFWYRQDPGLGLRLIYFSYDVKMKEKGDIPEGYSVSREKKERFSLILESASTNQTSMYLCASSFLQGTDTQYFGPGTRLTVL.

The chain's CDR3 is CASSLAGTAKNIQYF. The CDR3 nucleotides are TGTGCCAGCAGCCTAGCGGGCACAGCCAAAAACATTCAGTACTTC. V gene TRBV4-2 combines with J gene TRBJ2-4, with TRBD2 matching over 7 bases. CDR1 is LGHNA and CDR2 is YNFKEQ in the germline V gene. This CDR3 comprises 15 residues. Trimming cost V 4 bases and J 0 bases; bases outside gene matches: 3.

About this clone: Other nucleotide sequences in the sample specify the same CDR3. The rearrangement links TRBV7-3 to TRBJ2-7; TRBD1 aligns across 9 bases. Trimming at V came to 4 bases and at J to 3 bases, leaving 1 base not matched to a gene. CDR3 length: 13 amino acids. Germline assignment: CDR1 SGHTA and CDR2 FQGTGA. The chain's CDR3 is CASSSDRGYEQYF. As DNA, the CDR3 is TGTGCCAGCAGCTCGGACAGGGGCTACGAGCAGTACTTC.

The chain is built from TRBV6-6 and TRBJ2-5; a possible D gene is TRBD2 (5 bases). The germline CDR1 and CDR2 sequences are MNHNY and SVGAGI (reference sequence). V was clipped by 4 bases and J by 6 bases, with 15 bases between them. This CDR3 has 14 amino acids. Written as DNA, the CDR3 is TGTGCCAGCAGTTTCGCCCGGGATTCCCAGACCCAGTACTTC. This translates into CASSFARDSQTQYF.